Listed below are T cell receptor beta chains from one sample, sequenced in a study of blood T cell repertoires in COVID-19. Using immunoSEQ multiplex PCR, the repertoire was profiled, and TCRdb retains in-frame clones only, with some absent. This table has some 270,000 clones, approximately 86% appearing once. Sample: peripheral blood. The receptors derive from a woman aged 55 to 70 who had recovered from COVID-19. Both conserved end residues are part of each CDR3. A D gene is named only where the DNA matches it firmly. The listing skips clone size in some rows; elsewhere it reads once, few, many or a size class.

d_call	v_call	clone_size	j_call	cdr3_nt	cdr3_aa
-	TRBV12-3/TRBV12-4	once	TRBJ2-3	TGTGCCAGCAGTTTAGGGAGACAGATTCAGTATTTT	CASSLGRQIQYF
TRBD2	TRBV7-2	-	TRBJ2-1	TGTGCCAGCAGCTTAGCGCGGCGGGGGGGCTGGTTCTTC	CASSLARRGGWFF
-	TRBV21-1	-	TRBJ1-5	TGTGCCAGCAGCAAAGCCGCGGGGGCGGACAATCAGCCCCAGCATTTT	CASSKAAGADNQPQHF
TRBD2	TRBV5-6	-	TRBJ2-7	TGTGCCAGCAGCTTGGGTCTAGCGGACCCCTACGAGCAGTACTTC	CASSLGLADPYEQYF
TRBD2	TRBV28	-	TRBJ2-2	TGTGCCAGCAGTTTCTTACGGGGGGGAACCGGGGAGCTGTTTTTT	CASSFLRGGTGELFF
TRBD1	TRBV5-4	-	TRBJ2-3	TGTGCCAGCAGCCCCCGGGGACAGGGCAGCGATACGCAGTATTTT	CASSPRGQGSDTQYF
TRBD2	TRBV29-1	-	TRBJ2-1	TGCAGCGTTGACGGACTAGCGGGGGGCAGGAGCTCCTACAATGAGCAGTTCTTC	CSVDGLAGGRSSYNEQFF
-	TRBV5-1	-	TRBJ1-1	TGCGCCAGCAGCTTTCCAACACCAATGAACACTGAAGCTTTCTTT	CASSFPTPMNTEAFF
TRBD1	TRBV3-1/TRBV3-2	-	TRBJ1-3	TGTGCCAGCAGCCAAGGACAGGGCTCTGGAAACACCATATATTTT	CASSQGQGSGNTIYF
-	TRBV25-1	-	TRBJ2-7	TGTGCCAGCAGTGGGTTCAGGCACGAGCAGTACTTC	CASSGFRHEQYF
TRBD1	TRBV18	-	TRBJ1-1	TGTGCCAGCTCACCGTCGACAGGGTTCGGCACTGAAGCTTTCTTT	CASSPSTGFGTEAFF
-	TRBV7-3	-	TRBJ1-1	TGTGCCAGCAGCTTTTCGGAGGGCACTGAAGCTTTCTTT	CASSFSEGTEAFF
-	TRBV6-2/TRBV6-3	-	TRBJ1-6	TGTGCCAGCAGCACGGGGGGATACTCCCTCCACTTT	CASSTGGYSLHF
-	TRBV11-2	-	TRBJ1-1	TGTGCCAGCAGCTTTTTCAGGCTCGCTGGAGCTTTCTTT	CASSFFRLAGAFF
-	TRBV28	many	TRBJ1-1	TGTGCCAGCAGTTTCTCTCACGAGAGAGTGAACACTGAAGCTTTCTTT	CASSFSHERVNTEAFF
-	TRBV7-3	once	TRBJ1-3	TGTGCCAGCAGCTTAACTGGGGGCCCTGGAAACACCATATATTTT	CASSLTGGPGNTIYF